This T cell receptor beta chain appears in the sequencing data of a study of blood T cell repertoires in COVID-19. Whole-study context: Acute and convalescent COVID-19 specimens originated in the United States, Italy and Spain. Sources were T cells, B-cell-depleted T cells, or PBMCs; the material itself was cDNA or gDNA.

The CDR3 runs to 13 residues. Per germline, CDR1 SNHLY and CDR2 FYNNEI. The V segment lost 2 bases and the J segment 4 bases; nucleotides outside the gene matches: 2. Only in-frame clones appear in the TCRdb table, and some are missing; sequencing was by immunoSEQ multiplex PCR. The sample holds around 180,000 clones; 70% to 90% are singletons and the top ten take 9.5% to 12%. Sequencing was performed on peripheral blood. The clonotype originates from a human donor with active or convalescent COVID-19. The donor label of this sample is uncertain. V gene TRBV2 combines with J gene TRBJ2-7; 7 nucleotides agree with TRBD2. CDR3 region: CASSEQAGYEQYF. DNA of the CDR3: TGTGCCAGCAGTGAACAAGCGGGATACGAGCAGTACTTC.